One and the same sample provided the 30 T cell receptor beta chains below, sequenced in a study of T-cell memory formation after mild COVID-19. TCRdb reanalysed the 5' RACE reads using MiXCR and keeps one entry per CDR3 protein. The sample shows 300,000 to 350,000 distinct CDR3 sequences, roughly 19% of them seen only once. The sample taken for sequencing was PBMCs or a T cell subset sorted from them (not recorded which). All receptors come from a man between 18 and 35 years old who had mild COVID-19 (a few samples of this study predate the infection). Cell type and time point are not known.

The chain links TRBV7-9 to TRBJ2-1, with D possibly TRBD1 on 5 matching bases. Trimming stripped 8 bases from V and 9 bases from J, with 17 bases between. The CDR3 is made up of 13 amino acids. Germline loops: CDR1 SEHNR, CDR2 FQNEAQ (reference sequence). CDR3 residues: CASPRAGKGEQFF. The CDR3 region has the DNA TGTGCCAGCCCAAGGGCAGGGAAGGGTGAGCAGTTCTTC.

The CDR3 protein is CSATEGVVQPQHF. CDR3 coding DNA: TGCAGTGCAACCGAAGGGGTAGTGCAGCCCCAGCATTTT. The chain employs TRBV20-1 and TRBJ1-5, with D tentatively TRBD1 (5 bases). Per germline, CDR1 DFQATT and CDR2 SNEGSKA (reference sequence). Deletions cut 6 bases from V and 7 bases from J, with 16 bases between. CDR3 length: 13 amino acids.

This clonotype was detected only a few times. This chain joins TRBV7-2 and TRBJ1-6; 7 bases are shared with TRBD1. The CDR3 has 14 amino acids. The trim removed 6 bases at V and 8 bases at J, leaving 7 bases unmatched. Looked up from germline, CDR1 is SGHTA and CDR2 is FQGNSA. The CDR3 region has the DNA TGTGCCAGCAGGGGGACAGAGGCGTATTCACCCCTCCACTTT. Translation: CASRGTEAYSPLHF.

This clonotype was picked up a small number of times. This chain links TRBV4-2 with TRBJ2-3, with 10 positions matching TRBD2. The CDR3 covers 15 residues. Germline V gene data show CDR1 as LGHNA and CDR2 as YNFKEQ. Unmatched junction bases numbered 3, after V lost 3 bases and J lost 3 bases. The CDR3 nucleotides read TGTGCCAGCAGCCATAGCGGGGGGTTTACAGATACGCAGTATTTT. Its translation: CASSHSGGFTDTQYF.

J is TRBJ1-2 and V is TRBV24-1; D is undetermined. Germline V gene data show CDR1 as KGHDR and CDR2 as SFDVKD. The ends were cut back, 5 bases at V and 0 bases at J, with 9 bases in the middle. There are 14 residues in the CDR3. The CDR3 sequence is CATSGSPSNYGYTF. The CDR3 nucleotides read TGTGCCACCAGTGGATCCCCATCTAACTATGGCTACACCTTC.

The CDR3 nucleotides are TGTGCCAGATCAGCGGGAGGGTATGGCTACACCTTC. It codes for CARSAGGYGYTF. This chain uses TRBV2 with TRBJ1-2; no definite D call. CDR1 is SNHLY and CDR2 is FYNNEI in the germline V gene. Trimming took 9 bases from V and 5 from J, leaving 13 bases between them. The CDR3 runs 12 residues.

The chain has TRBV6-6 and TRBJ2-3; 16 bases are shared with TRBD2. Germline-derived CDR1 and CDR2 are MNHNY and SVGAGI (reference sequence). This CDR3 is built from 17 residues. The junction had 11 bases not matched to a gene; V was cut back by 10 bases and J by 4 bases. The CDR3 DNA follows: TGTGCCATCGCACCGGGACTAGCGGGGGGGCGGGCAGATACGCAGTATTTT. It specifies CAIAPGLAGGRADTQYF.

The J gene is TRBJ2-5, the V gene TRBV20-1; TRBD2 matches at 8 bases. The V and J ends lost 0 bases and 0 bases, in that order; junction bases with no gene match: 6. Germline V gene lookup returns CDR1 DFQATT and CDR2 SNEGSKA (reference sequence). The CDR3 runs to 16 residues. DNA for the CDR3: TGCAGTGCTAGAGATCTGCAGCGGGGGTACCAAGAGACCCAGTACTTC. This encodes CSARDLQRGYQETQYF.

A few counts support this clonotype. This sequence joins TRBV7-2 and TRBJ1-2; possible D gene TRBD1, 5 bases. The CDR3 is 13 amino acids. Germline assignment: CDR1 SGHTA and CDR2 FQGNSA. Trimming pared 1 base from V and 8 bases from J, leaving 11 bases between. CDR3 DNA sequence: TGTGCCAGCAGCTTAGGACCCGGGGACGGCTACACCTTC. Amino acids: CASSLGPGDGYTF.

This clonotype appeared a few times. This chain joins TRBV6-2 or TRBV6-3 and TRBJ1-1; D remains unclear. The CDR3 is 15 amino acids. CDR1 is MNHEY and CDR2 is SVGEGT in the germline V gene. Trimming removed 4 bases from V and 4 bases from J, with 16 bases in between. CDR3 DNA sequence: TGTGCCAGCAGTTCGCCTTTTAACAGAGGCACTGAAGCTTTCTTT. It yields the protein CASSSPFNRGTEAFF.

The genes are TRBV20-1 and TRBJ1-6; 9 nucleotides agree with TRBD1. Germline trimming cut 0 bases from V and 10 bases from J; bases unmatched to any gene: 7. The CDR3 is made up of 15 amino acids. Germline CDR1 and CDR2: DFQATT and SNEGSKA (reference sequence). This CDR3 is CSARDLGTGRSPLHF. The CDR3, as DNA: TGCAGTGCTAGAGATTTAGGGACAGGGAGATCACCCCTCCACTTT.

CDR3 sequence reads: CATSRSGFDEQFF. CDR3 nucleotides: TGTGCCACCAGTCGCTCCGGGTTCGATGAGCAGTTCTTC. This chain connects TRBV24-1 to TRBJ2-1; D unresolved. This CDR3 is built from 13 residues. The V gene's germline CDR1 is KGHDR and CDR2 SFDVKD. V was trimmed by 6 bases and J by 8 bases, leaving 13 bases between them.

This clonotype was observed a handful of times. The rearrangement uses TRBV5-1 and TRBJ2-5, with unresolved D. The V and J ends lost 3 bases and 5 bases respectively, with 8 bases between them. Germline V gives CDR1 SGHRS, CDR2 YFSETQ. The CDR3 covers 12 residues. The CDR3 DNA follows: TGCGCCAGCAGCTCCGAACTGGAGACCCAGTACTTC. It translates to CASSSELETQYF.

The table lists this clonotype with a few counts. The chain has TRBV5-4 and TRBJ2-2; 9 bases agree with TRBD1. CDR1 is SGHNT, CDR2 YYREEE, per germline (reference sequence). CDR3 length: 16 residues. Trimming took 2 bases from V and 5 from J; bases not matched to a gene: 7. The CDR3 nucleotides read TGTGCCAGCAGCTTCCCGGACAGGGGAGAAACCGGGGAGCTGTTTTTT. This sequence encodes CASSFPDRGETGELFF.

This clonotype was picked up a small number of times. The chain uses TRBV10-3 and TRBJ2-5; D may be TRBD1 or TRBD2 (6 bases each). This CDR3 contains 16 residues. Trimming shortened V by 0 bases and J by 2 bases, and 13 bases separated the two germline ends. The germline V gene encodes CDR1 ENHRY and CDR2 SYGVKD. CDR3 sequence reads: CAISESTGAGQETQYF. CDR3 nucleotides: TGTGCCATCAGTGAGTCGACGGGGGCAGGGCAAGAGACCCAGTACTTC.

The rearrangement uses TRBV28 and TRBJ2-2, with D unresolved. In germline, CDR1 is MDHEN, CDR2 SYDVKM. V was pared by 2 bases and J by 4 bases, with 8 bases between. The CDR3 spans 14 residues. The CDR3 loop reads CASSLPRVTGELFF. For the CDR3, the DNA is TGTGCCAGCAGTTTACCCAGAGTCACCGGGGAGCTGTTTTTT.

This clonotype showed up just a few times. This CDR3 reads CASSLGSELHTDTQYF. CDR3 DNA sequence: TGTGCCAGCAGCTTGGGCTCGGAACTCCACACAGATACGCAGTATTTT. The rearrangement joins TRBV5-6 to TRBJ2-3; D is undetermined. V dropped 0 bases and J dropped 2 bases, with 13 bases sitting between them. Germline values: CDR1 SGHDT, CDR2 YYEEEE. CDR3 length: 16 amino acids. Full variable domain (missing parts from reference TRBV5-6 and TRBJ2-3): DAGVTQSPTHLIKTRGQQVTLRCSPKSGHDTVSWYQQALGQGPQFIFQYYEEEERQRGNFPDRFSGHQFPNYSSELNVNALLLGDSALYLCASSLGSELHTDTQYFGPGTRLTVL.

The sample holds a few counts of this clonotype. V and J are TRBV2 and TRBJ2-7; no clear D gene. This CDR3 is 11 amino acids long. Germline assignment: CDR1 SNHLY and CDR2 FYNNEI. Trimming left V 6 bases short and J 0 bases short, with 3 bases between. CDR3 protein: CASSNSYEQYF. The CDR3 DNA follows: TGTGCCAGCAGCAACTCCTACGAGCAGTACTTC.

In this sample, this clonotype turned up once. This sequence joins TRBV5-1 and TRBJ2-3, with a tentative D call TRBD2 (6 bases). V lost 2 bases to trimming and J lost 5 bases, with 12 bases between them. Germline V gene data show CDR1 as SGHRS and CDR2 as YFSETQ. This CDR3 is built from 14 residues. Here the CDR3 DNA reads TGCGCCAGCAGCTTCGGCGGGGTGGGAGATACGCAGTATTTT. The encoded protein is CASSFGGVGDTQYF.

The sample holds one count of this clonotype. This sequence joins TRBV6-2 or TRBV6-3 and TRBJ2-3; 9 positions match TRBD2. The CDR3 sequence is 17 residues long. Germline CDR1 is MNHEY and CDR2 is SVGEGT. Losses at the gene ends were 6 bases for V and 0 bases for J; bases not matched to a gene: 10. The CDR3 is CASSSWRGGRSTDTQYF. The CDR3 DNA is TGTGCCAGCAGCTCCTGGCGGGGGGGTCGGAGCACAGATACGCAGTATTTT.

This clonotype has just a few counts. This rearrangement joins TRBV7-6 to TRBJ2-5, with D unresolved. Germline CDR1 is SGHVS and CDR2 is FNYEAQ. Trimming took 0 bases from V and 1 from J, leaving 6 bases between them. The length of the CDR3 is 14 residues. The DNA of the CDR3 is TGTGCCAGCAGCTTAGCACAGCTCCAAGAGACCCAGTACTTC. Translating it yields CASSLAQLQETQYF.

The J gene is TRBJ2-5, the V gene TRBV5-5, with D possibly being TRBD2 (5 bases). The CDR3 runs to 17 residues. Germline CDR1 reads SGHKS; CDR2 reads YYEKEE (reference sequence). Trimming pared 4 bases from V and 0 bases from J, leaving 19 bases between. The CDR3 reads CASSTPPSGRYQETQYF. The CDR3 nucleotides read TGTGCCAGCAGCACCCCACCGAGCGGCCGGTACCAAGAGACCCAGTACTTC.

The V and J genes are TRBV7-2 and TRBJ2-7; 7 nucleotides agree with TRBD1. The germline gives CDR1 SGHTA, CDR2 FQGNSA. The CDR3 has 13 residues. The trim removed 5 bases at V and 7 bases at J, leaving 8 bases unmatched. Here the CDR3 reads CASSVGQAREQYF. The CDR3 DNA is TGTGCCAGCAGCGTAGGACAGGCGAGGGAGCAGTACTTC.

This clonotype was counted ten times or more. The junction differs from germline at one of its ends, possibly a read error. The chain recombines TRBV5-1 with TRBJ2-3, with TRBD2 matching over 9 bases. Germline lookup yields CDR1 SGHRS and CDR2 YFSETQ. This CDR3 has 15 amino acids. Written as DNA, the CDR3 is TGTGCCAGCAGCTTAGGACTAGCGAGCACAGATACGCAGTATTTT. It specifies CASSLGLASTDTQYF.

This clonotype is a singleton in its sample. The chain recombines TRBV21-1 with TRBJ2-3; no check of the table's D call, TRBD2, against the DNA was made. TRBV21-1 is termed a pseudogene. This CDR3 contains 20 residues. The CDR3 loop is CASSILWEASGGLGADTQYF. In DNA, the CDR3 is TGTGCCAGCAGCATCTTATGGGAGGCTAGCGGGGGCCTCGGAGCAGATACGCAGTATTTT.

J is TRBJ2-7 and V is TRBV20-1; D is unclear. CDR1 DFQATT and CDR2 SNEGSKA come from the germline V gene (reference sequence). The V end lost 0 bases, the J end lost 3 bases, and 12 bases lay between the germline ends. The CDR3 sequence is 14 residues long. The CDR3 reads CSAREVLGNYEQYV. As DNA, the CDR3 is TGCAGTGCTAGAGAAGTCTTGGGGAACTACGAGCAGTACGTC.

V and J are TRBV29-1 and TRBJ1-1; D is possibly TRBD1 (5 bases). There are 14 residues in the CDR3. Germline V CDR1 and CDR2: SQVTM, ANQGSEA. Trimming cost V 3 bases and J 2 bases, with 13 bases left between them. DNA for the CDR3: TGCAGCGTTGATCGGGGACGCGGTAACACTGAAGCTTTCTTT. Encoded protein: CSVDRGRGNTEAFF. Using reference TRBV29-1 and TRBJ1-1 for the parts outside the CDR3, the full variable domain is SAVISQKPSRDICQRGTSLTIQCQVDSQVTMMFWYRQQPGQSLTLIATANQGSEATYESGFVIDKFPISRPNLTFSTLTVSNMSPEDSSIYLCSVDRGRGNTEAFFGQGTRLTVV.

This clonotype was picked up many times. CDR3 DNA sequence: TGTGCCAGCAGCTCCAGCGGGCCCGCAGATACGCAGTATTTT. Encoded protein: CASSSSGPADTQYF. The chain carries TRBV7-9 and TRBJ2-3, with a weak D call TRBD2 (6 bases). Trimming stripped 4 bases from V and 4 bases from J, with 12 bases between. This CDR3 comprises 14 residues. CDR1 SEHNR and CDR2 FQNEAQ come from the germline V gene (reference sequence).

The CDR3 DNA is TGTGCCAGCAGCCCCGTTGGGGGTGGCGGCATTCAGTACTTC. Its translation: CASSPVGGGGIQYF. The chain uses TRBV7-2 and TRBJ2-4; D possibly matches TRBD1 or TRBD2 (5 bases each). CDR3 length: 14 residues. V lost 5 bases, J lost 9 bases, and 17 bases lay in between. Germline CDR1 SGHTA, CDR2 FQGNSA.

This clonotype has just a few counts. This sequence joins TRBV12-3 or TRBV12-4 and TRBJ2-3; possible D gene TRBD1, 5 bases. Trimming left V 5 bases short and J 0 bases short, with 9 bases between. The CDR3 consists of 14 residues. The CDR3 nucleotides read TGTGCCAGCAGTCTGGACACTAGCACAGATACGCAGTATTTT. It yields the protein CASSLDTSTDTQYF.